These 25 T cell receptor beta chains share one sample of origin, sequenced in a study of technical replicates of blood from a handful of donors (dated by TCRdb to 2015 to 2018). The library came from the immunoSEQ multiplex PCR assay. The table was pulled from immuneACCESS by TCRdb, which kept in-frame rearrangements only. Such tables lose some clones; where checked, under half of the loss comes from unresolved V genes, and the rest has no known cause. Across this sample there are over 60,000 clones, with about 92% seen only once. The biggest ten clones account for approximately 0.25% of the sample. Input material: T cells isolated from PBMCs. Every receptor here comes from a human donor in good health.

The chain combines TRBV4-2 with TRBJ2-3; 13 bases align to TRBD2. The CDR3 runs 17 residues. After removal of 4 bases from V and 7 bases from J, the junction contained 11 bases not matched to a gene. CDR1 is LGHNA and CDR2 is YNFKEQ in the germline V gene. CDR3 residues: CASSPGDTSGGANTQYF. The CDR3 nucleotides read TGTGCCAGCAGCCCCGGGGATACTAGCGGGGGGGCCAATACGCAGTATTTT.

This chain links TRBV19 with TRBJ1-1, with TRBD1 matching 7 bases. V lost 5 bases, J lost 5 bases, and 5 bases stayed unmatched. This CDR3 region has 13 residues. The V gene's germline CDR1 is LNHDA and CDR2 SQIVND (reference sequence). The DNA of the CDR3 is TGTGCCAGTAGTTCCCAACAGGGGACTGAAGCTTTCTTT. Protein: CASSSQQGTEAFF.

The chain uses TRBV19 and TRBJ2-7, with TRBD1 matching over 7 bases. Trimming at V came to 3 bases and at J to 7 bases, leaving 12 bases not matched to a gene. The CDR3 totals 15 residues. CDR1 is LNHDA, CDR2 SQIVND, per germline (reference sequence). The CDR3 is CASSMGLTPTGEQYF. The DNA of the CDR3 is TGTGCCAGTAGTATGGGCCTGACTCCGACAGGGGAGCAGTACTTC.

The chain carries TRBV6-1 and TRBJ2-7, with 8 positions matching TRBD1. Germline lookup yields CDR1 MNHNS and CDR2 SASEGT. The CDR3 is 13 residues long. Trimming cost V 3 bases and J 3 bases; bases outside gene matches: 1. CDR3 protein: CASSDGQGYEQYF. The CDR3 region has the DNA TGTGCCAGCAGTGATGGACAGGGCTACGAGCAGTACTTC.

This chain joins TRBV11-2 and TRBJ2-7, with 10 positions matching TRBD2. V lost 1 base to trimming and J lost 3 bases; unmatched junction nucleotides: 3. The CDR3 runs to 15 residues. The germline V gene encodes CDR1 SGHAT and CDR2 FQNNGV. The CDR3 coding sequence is TGTGCCAGCAGCTTAGGGACTAGCGGTATCTACGAGCAGTACTTC. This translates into CASSLGTSGIYEQYF. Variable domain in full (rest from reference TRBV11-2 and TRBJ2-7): EAGVAQSPRYKIIEKRQSVAFWCNPISGHATLYWYQQILGQGPKLLIQFQNNGVVDDSQLPKDRFSAERLKGVDSTLKIQPAKLEDSAVYLCASSLGTSGIYEQYFGPGTRLTVT.

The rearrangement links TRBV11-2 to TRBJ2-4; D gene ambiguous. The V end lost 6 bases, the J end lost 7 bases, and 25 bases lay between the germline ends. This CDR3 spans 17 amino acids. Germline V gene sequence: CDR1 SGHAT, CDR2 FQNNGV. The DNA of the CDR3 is TGTGCCAGCAGATCAATAAAAGGTGGCAGGAACGAGAACATTCAGTACTTC. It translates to CASRSIKGGRNENIQYF.

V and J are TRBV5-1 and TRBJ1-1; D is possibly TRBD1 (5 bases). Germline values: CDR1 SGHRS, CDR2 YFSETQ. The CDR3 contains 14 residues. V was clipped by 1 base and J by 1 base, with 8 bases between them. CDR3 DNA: TGCGCCAGCAGCTTGCAGGGTACGAACACTGAAGCTTTCTTT. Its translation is CASSLQGTNTEAFF.

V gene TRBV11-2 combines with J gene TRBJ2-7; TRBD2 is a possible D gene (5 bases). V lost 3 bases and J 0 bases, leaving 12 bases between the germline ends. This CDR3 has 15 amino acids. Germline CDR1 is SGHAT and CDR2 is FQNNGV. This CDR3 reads CASSFMTGSSYEQYF. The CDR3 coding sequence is TGTGCCAGCAGCTTCATGACGGGATCCTCCTACGAGCAGTACTTC.

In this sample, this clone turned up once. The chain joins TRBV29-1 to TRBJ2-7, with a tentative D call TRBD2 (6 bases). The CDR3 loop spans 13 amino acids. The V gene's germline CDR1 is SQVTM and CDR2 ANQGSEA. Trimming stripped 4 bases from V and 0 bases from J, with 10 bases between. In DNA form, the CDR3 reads TGCAGCGTTGTGGCCGGGAGCTCCTACGAGCAGTACTTC. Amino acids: CSVVAGSSYEQYF.

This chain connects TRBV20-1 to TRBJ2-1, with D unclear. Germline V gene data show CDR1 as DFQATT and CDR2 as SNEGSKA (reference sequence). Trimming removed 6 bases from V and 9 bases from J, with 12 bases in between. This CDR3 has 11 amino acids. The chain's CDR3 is CSATSAVEQFF. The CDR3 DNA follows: TGCAGTGCCACAAGCGCGGTTGAGCAGTTCTTC.

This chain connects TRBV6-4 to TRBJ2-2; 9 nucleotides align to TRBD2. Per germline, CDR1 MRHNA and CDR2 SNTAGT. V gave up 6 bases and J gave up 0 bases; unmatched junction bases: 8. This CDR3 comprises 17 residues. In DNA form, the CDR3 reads TGTGCCAGCAGCGTCCTAGCGGGAAGGACGAACACCGGGGAGCTGTTTTTT. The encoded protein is CASSVLAGRTNTGELFF.

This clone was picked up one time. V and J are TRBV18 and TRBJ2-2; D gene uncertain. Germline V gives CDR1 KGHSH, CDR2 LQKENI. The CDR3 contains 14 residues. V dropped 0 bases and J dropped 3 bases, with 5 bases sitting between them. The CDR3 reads CASSPPNHTGELFF. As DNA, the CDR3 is TGTGCCAGCTCACCACCCAATCACACCGGGGAGCTGTTTTTT.

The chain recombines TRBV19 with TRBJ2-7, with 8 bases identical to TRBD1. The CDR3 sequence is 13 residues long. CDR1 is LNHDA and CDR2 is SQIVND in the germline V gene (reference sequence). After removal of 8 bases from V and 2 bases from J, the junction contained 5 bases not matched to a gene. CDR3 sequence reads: CASAKQGAYEQYF. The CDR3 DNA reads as TGTGCCAGTGCCAAACAGGGGGCCTACGAGCAGTACTTC.

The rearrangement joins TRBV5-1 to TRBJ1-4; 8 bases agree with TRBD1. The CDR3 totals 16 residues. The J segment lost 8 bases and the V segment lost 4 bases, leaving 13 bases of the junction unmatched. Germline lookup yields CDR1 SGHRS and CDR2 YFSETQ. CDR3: CASSRDYQGAGEKLFF. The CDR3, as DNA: TGCGCCAGCAGCAGGGACTATCAGGGGGCCGGAGAAAAACTGTTTTTT.

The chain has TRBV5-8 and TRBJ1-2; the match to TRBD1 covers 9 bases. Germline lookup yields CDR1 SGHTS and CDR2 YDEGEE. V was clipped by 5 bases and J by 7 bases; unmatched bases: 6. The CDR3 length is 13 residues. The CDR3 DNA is TGTGCCAGCAGTCGGACAGGGGTTAGTGGCTACACCTTC. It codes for CASSRTGVSGYTF.

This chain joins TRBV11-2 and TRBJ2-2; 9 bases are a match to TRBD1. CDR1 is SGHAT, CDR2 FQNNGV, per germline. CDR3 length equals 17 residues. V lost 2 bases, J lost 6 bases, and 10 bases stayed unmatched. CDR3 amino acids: CASSLLPGTGFPGELFF. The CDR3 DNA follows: TGTGCCAGCAGCTTATTGCCCGGGACAGGGTTTCCCGGGGAGCTGTTTTTT.

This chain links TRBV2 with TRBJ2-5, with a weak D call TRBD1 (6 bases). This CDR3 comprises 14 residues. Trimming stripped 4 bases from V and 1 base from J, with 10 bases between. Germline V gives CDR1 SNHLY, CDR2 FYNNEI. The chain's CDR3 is CASSATGSQETQYF. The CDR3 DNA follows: TGTGCCAGCAGTGCCACAGGGTCCCAAGAGACCCAGTACTTC.

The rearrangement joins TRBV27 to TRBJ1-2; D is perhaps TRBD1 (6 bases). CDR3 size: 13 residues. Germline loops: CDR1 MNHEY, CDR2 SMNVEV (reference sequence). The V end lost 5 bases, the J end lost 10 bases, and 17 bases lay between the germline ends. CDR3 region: CASSPVRGGVYTF. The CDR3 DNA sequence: TGTGCCAGCAGTCCCGTAAGGGGGGGGGTCTACACCTTC.

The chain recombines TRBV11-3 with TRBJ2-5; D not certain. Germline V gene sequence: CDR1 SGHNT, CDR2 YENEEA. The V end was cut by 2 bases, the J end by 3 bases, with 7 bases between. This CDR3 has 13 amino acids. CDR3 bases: TGTGCCAGCAGCTTATCAGTGGAAGAGACCCAGTACTTC. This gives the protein CASSLSVEETQYF.

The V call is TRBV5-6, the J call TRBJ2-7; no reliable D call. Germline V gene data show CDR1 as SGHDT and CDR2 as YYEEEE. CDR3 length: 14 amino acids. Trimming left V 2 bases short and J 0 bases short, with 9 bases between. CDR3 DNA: TGTGCCAGCAGCTTTTTGACAAGCTCCTACGAGCAGTACTTC. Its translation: CASSFLTSSYEQYF.

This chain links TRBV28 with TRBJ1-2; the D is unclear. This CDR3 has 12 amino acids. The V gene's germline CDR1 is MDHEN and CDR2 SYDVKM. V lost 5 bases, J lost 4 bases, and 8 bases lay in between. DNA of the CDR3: TGTGCCAGCAGTGTTGGAGCCTATGGCTACACCTTC. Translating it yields CASSVGAYGYTF.

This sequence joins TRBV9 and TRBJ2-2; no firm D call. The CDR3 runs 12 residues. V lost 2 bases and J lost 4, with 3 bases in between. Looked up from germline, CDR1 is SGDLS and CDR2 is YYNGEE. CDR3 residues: CASSVSTGELFF. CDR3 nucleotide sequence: TGTGCCAGCAGCGTCTCCACCGGGGAGCTGTTTTTT.

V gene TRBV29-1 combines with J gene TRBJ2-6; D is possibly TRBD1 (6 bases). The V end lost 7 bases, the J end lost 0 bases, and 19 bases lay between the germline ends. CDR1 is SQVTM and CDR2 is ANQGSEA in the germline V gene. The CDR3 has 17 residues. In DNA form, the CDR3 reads TGCAGCGCCCTGAGCTGGAACAGGGACTCTGGGGCCAACGTCCTGACTTTC. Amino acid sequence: CSALSWNRDSGANVLTF.

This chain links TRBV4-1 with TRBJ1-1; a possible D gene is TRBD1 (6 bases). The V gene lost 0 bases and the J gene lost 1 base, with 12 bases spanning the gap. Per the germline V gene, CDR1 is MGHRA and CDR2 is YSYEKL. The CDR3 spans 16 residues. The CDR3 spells CASSQDPPTGNTEAFF. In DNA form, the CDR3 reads TGCGCCAGCAGCCAAGACCCCCCGACAGGGAACACTGAAGCTTTCTTT.

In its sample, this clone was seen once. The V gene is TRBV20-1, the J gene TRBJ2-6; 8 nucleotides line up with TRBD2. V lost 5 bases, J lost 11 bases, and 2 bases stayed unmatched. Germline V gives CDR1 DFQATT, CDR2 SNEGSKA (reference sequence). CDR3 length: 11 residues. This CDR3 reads CSAGTRHVLTF. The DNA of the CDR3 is TGCAGTGCTGGGACTAGACACGTCCTGACTTTC.